These 16 T cell receptor beta chains originate from one sample sequenced in a study of beta chain features in type 1 diabetes. Findings and limits, study-wide: Among patients with Type 1 diabetes, TCRB CDR3s were moderately but significantly shorter in every one of the four CD4+ subsets.

These receptors lack a known antigen. Expressed TCRB transcripts were sequenced after all isolated RNA was converted to cDNA. Sequenced by immunoSEQ multiplex PCR; TCRdb stores in-frame clones only, minus some. The profile shows 250,000 to 350,000 clones, around 16% of them singletons. The sample was naive CD4+ T cells from blood. Receptors were obtained from a man in his late teens or twenties with type 1 diabetes.

This clone was seen a few times. This chain links TRBV9 with TRBJ2-7; 13 bases are a match to TRBD2. The CDR3 is 15 amino acids. Germline lookup yields CDR1 SGDLS and CDR2 YYNGEE. V was clipped by 5 bases and J by 1 base; unmatched bases: 3. CDR3 residues: CASSEGLAGSYEQYF. The CDR3 nucleotides read TGTGCCAGCAGTGAGGGACTAGCGGGATCCTACGAGCAGTACTTC.

This clone has only a few counts. The chain uses TRBV27 and TRBJ1-2; 7 bases map to TRBD1. Germline CDR1 is MNHEY and CDR2 is SMNVEV (reference sequence). This CDR3 has 12 amino acids. V was pared by 5 bases and J by 5 bases, with 2 bases of the junction left unmatched. DNA of the CDR3: TGTGCCAGCAGTATGACAGGGTATGGCTACACCTTC. This encodes CASSMTGYGYTF.

In this sample, this clone turned up a few times. V and J are TRBV6-5 and TRBJ2-3, with D possibly TRBD1 on 6 matching bases. V lost 5 bases to trimming and J lost 1 base, with 13 bases between them. This CDR3 spans 15 amino acids. CDR1 is MNHEY and CDR2 is SVGAGI in the germline V gene. CDR3 protein: CASSAPRGGTDTQYF. CDR3 sequence (DNA): TGTGCCAGCAGTGCCCCCAGGGGCGGCACAGATACGCAGTATTTT.

V is TRBV4-1 and J is TRBJ2-1, with D tentatively TRBD1 (6 bases). The CDR3 length is 17 residues. Trimming stripped 3 bases from V and 8 bases from J, with 23 bases between. Germline V gene data show CDR1 as MGHRA and CDR2 as YSYEKL. CDR3 residues: CASSQVSRDKGWHEQFF. CDR3 in DNA: TGCGCCAGCAGCCAGGTTAGCCGGGACAAGGGATGGCATGAGCAGTTCTTC.

In its sample, this clone was seen a few times. The chain is built from TRBV10-3 and TRBJ2-1; D is unclear. V shed 7 bases and J shed 1 base, with 11 bases lying between them. The CDR3 sequence is 14 residues long. Germline lookup yields CDR1 ENHRY and CDR2 SYGVKD. Here the CDR3 DNA reads TGTGCCATCACCCAGACTGGTTCCTACAATGAGCAGTTCTTC. Amino acid sequence: CAITQTGSYNEQFF.

This clone occurred a few times. The rearrangement joins TRBV18 to TRBJ2-7; TRBD2 agrees at 13 bases. Germline assignment: CDR1 KGHSH and CDR2 LQKENI. The length of the CDR3 is 14 residues. Losses at the gene ends were 8 bases for V and 6 bases for J; bases not matched to a gene: 7. The CDR3: CASAPGLAGTEQYF. In DNA form, the CDR3 reads TGTGCCAGCGCGCCGGGACTAGCGGGAACCGAGCAGTACTTC.

This chain uses TRBV19 with TRBJ2-3; tentative D call: TRBD1 (5 bases). The CDR3 loop spans 14 amino acids. Trimming removed 7 bases at V and 0 bases at J, with 11 bases between. CDR1 and CDR2 from the germline V gene are LNHDA and SQIVND (reference sequence). As DNA, the CDR3 is TGTGCCAGTAAGGGCAGGGTAAGCACAGATACGCAGTATTTT. Protein product: CASKGRVSTDTQYF.

The chain combines TRBV6-1 with TRBJ2-5; D is possibly TRBD1 (8 bases). This CDR3 spans 15 amino acids. Trimming pared 1 base from V and 4 bases from J, leaving 13 bases between. Germline-derived CDR1 and CDR2 are MNHNS and SASEGT. DNA for the CDR3: TGTGCCAGCAGTGAAGGACAGGGGAGGGGAGAGACCCAGTACTTC. It is translated as CASSEGQGRGETQYF.

This chain joins TRBV15 and TRBJ2-7; D remains unclear. The V gene lost 1 base and the J gene lost 3 bases, with 7 bases spanning the gap. The CDR3 runs to 13 residues. Germline CDR1 and CDR2: LNHNV and YYDKDF (reference sequence). CDR3 region: CATSRGNSYEQYF. CDR3 sequence (DNA): TGTGCCACCAGCAGAGGGAACAGCTACGAGCAGTACTTC.

This clone has a handful of counts. The rearrangement uses TRBV28 and TRBJ2-2; 8 bases are shared with TRBD1. CDR1 is MDHEN, CDR2 SYDVKM, per germline. J gave up 6 bases and V 5 bases, and 11 bases lay outside the gene matches. This CDR3 comprises 16 residues. CDR3 nucleotides: TGTGCCAGCAGTCCTCCCGGACAGGGTTTGGCCGGGGAGCTGTTTTTT. Its protein product is CASSPPGQGLAGELFF.

This chain joins TRBV5-1 and TRBJ2-1, with no clear D. V was trimmed by 0 bases and J by 7 bases, leaving 8 bases between them. Germline CDR1 reads SGHRS; CDR2 reads YFSETQ. The CDR3 is made up of 13 amino acids. CDR3 nucleotides: TGCGCCAGCAGCTTGGGACTGAAAAATGAGCAGTTCTTC. Translating it yields CASSLGLKNEQFF.

This clone was counted only a few times. The CDR3 DNA reads TGTGCCAGCAGGGGGATGGCGGGGGGGTCCACAGATACGCAGTATTTT. Protein sequence: CASRGMAGGSTDTQYF. The J gene is TRBJ2-3, the V gene TRBV27, with 9 bases identical to TRBD2. This CDR3 region has 16 residues. CDR1 and CDR2 from the germline V gene are MNHEY and SMNVEV (reference sequence). J lost 2 bases, V lost 6 bases, and 9 bases had no gene match.

This chain links TRBV5-1 with TRBJ1-2; TRBD1 aligns across 10 bases. The V and J ends lost 5 bases and 7 bases, in that order; junction bases with no gene match: 5. This CDR3 has 13 amino acids. CDR1 and CDR2 (germline): SGHRS, YFSETQ. CDR3 nucleotides: TGCGCCAGCAGTTCGGGACAGGGGACTGGCTACACCTTC. It translates to CASSSGQGTGYTF.

This clone was counted between two and nine times. The rearrangement joins TRBV29-1 to TRBJ1-2, with D possibly TRBD1 on 5 matching bases. The length of the CDR3 is 15 residues. Germline-derived CDR1 and CDR2 are SQVTM and ANQGSEA. Trimming stripped 4 bases from V and 2 bases from J, with 17 bases between. CDR3 bases: TGCAGCGTTGGCCCGGGACTCCGAAGGAACTATGGCTACACCTTC. Protein: CSVGPGLRRNYGYTF.

Only a few counts were recorded for this clone. V and J are TRBV19 and TRBJ1-5, with D hard to call. The V end was cut by 5 bases, the J end by 5 bases, with 7 bases between. CDR1 and CDR2 (germline): LNHDA, SQIVND (reference sequence). The CDR3 loop spans 12 amino acids. The CDR3 is CASSARDQPQHF. The CDR3 DNA sequence: TGTGCCAGTAGTGCACGGGATCAGCCCCAGCATTTT.

This clone was counted a few times. The V call is TRBV7-2, the J call TRBJ2-3; 11 bases are a match to TRBD2. The CDR3 sequence is 16 residues long. J was trimmed by 2 bases and V by 5 bases; bases with no gene match: 6. Germline-derived CDR1 and CDR2 are SGHTA and FQGNSA. CDR3 region: CASSRIAGGITDTQYF. CDR3 DNA: TGTGCCAGCAGCAGAATAGCGGGGGGGATCACAGATACGCAGTATTTT. Supplemented by reference TRBV7-2 and TRBJ2-3, the full variable domain reads GAGVSQSPSNKVTEKGKDVELRCDPISGHTALYWYRQSLGQGLEFLIYFQGNSAPDKSGLPSDRFSAERTGGSVSTLTIQRTQQEDSAVYLCASSRIAGGITDTQYFGPGTRLTVL.